This T cell receptor (beta chain) is drawn from a study of cytomegalovirus exposure and HLA in healthy donors (dated by TCRdb to about 2017). Regarding the research as a whole: An earlier analysis of fewer than 750 of the donors reported 276 Gb of sequence data and 117 million unique TCR beta sequences obtained from roughly 180 million T cells. Around 300 gigabases of sequencing data and tens of millions of unique TCR sequences were included in an early release covering about 700 HLA-typed donors. The genetic ancestry cluster associated with self-reported Caucasian donors included roughly 84% of the approximately 400 genotyped donors. The aim of the study was to test whether cataloging public T cell receptors could identify signatures of past pathogen exposure. The study profiled the T cell repertoires of 666 subjects by immunosequencing and related them to cytomegalovirus serostatus. A separate validation cohort of approximately 120 different subjects was used in addition to the roughly 670-subject first cohort. To predict cytomegalovirus infection status, the study brought together high-throughput TCR immunosequencing, statistical association of individual TCRs with disease status, and machine learning. To study patterns of TCR occurrence, a later analysis re-analyzed previously published TCR beta repertoires from 666 donors and added high-resolution HLA genotyping. Rather than using new phenotypic data, the later analysis identified candidate immune exposures from TCR beta sequences and from how often those sequences occurred across donors. An earlier analysis of about 600 of the donors used high-throughput TCR beta sequencing to judge whether each TCR beta V gene segment behaved as functional or pseudogenic. Alongside the repertoire data, information on donor age, sex, ethnicity and CMV serostatus was compiled. A later genetic analysis used genome-wide SNP genotypes for about three fifths of the 666 donors, treating that subset as a discovery cohort. All discovery cohort repertoires had been generated using a single sequencing platform. HLA typing included class I and class II loci at four-digit resolution. The number of donors typed differed by locus, with roughly 620-640 for A, B, C, DRB1 and DQB1, around 500 for DQA1, 600 to 610 for DPA1, and some 440 for DPB1. Several DR-DQ haplotypes were treated as single units for association and clustering because of strong linkage in the cohort. Among around 400 genotyped donors of the cohort, an average of around 250,000 unique TCR beta nucleotide sequences was sequenced per donor, of which about 18% were non-productive. What the research found in general, with its limitations: For the cohort, immune exposure information was limited to CMV serostatus. Cytomegalovirus status was reported to be diagnosed by the classifier with high specificity and sensitivity in both the original and validation cohorts. In vitro tests confirmed that a few of the cytomegalovirus-associated TCR beta chains recognize cytomegalovirus antigens. Most TCR sequences were observed very rarely across donors, whereas some public TCRs were present in many individuals. A further reported finding was that TCR beta sequences accurately predicted the HLA-A and HLA-B alleles for most subjects in the first cohort. The authors suggested that the approach could potentially be generalized to other disease states and immunological phenotypes. Strong co-occurrence of HLA alleles, especially DR and DQ, made assigning TCR associations to individual alleles difficult. A later analysis found that TCR association rates varied across HLA loci, with DRB1 alleles showing the most associated TCRs and HLA-C alleles the fewest. Around 16 rarely observed V segments, including chromosome 9 orphons, were excluded from the earlier analysis of approximately 500 of the donors because counts were too low. Compared with equally common non-associated chains, HLA-associated TCR beta chains in a later analysis were more clonally expanded and had lower generation probabilities. In a later analysis, around 15,000 TCR beta sequences were associated with specific HLA alleles at a false discovery rate of 0.05. In a later genetic analysis, a missense DCLRE1C variant was associated with V-gene and J-gene trimming of TCR beta chains, and the association was replicated in an independent cohort. This cohort had only TCR beta chains sequenced, and the lack of alpha or paired-chain data limited which features could be detected. Linkage disequilibrium might explain the correlated functional status among segregating V segments, but an unknown experimental factor could not be ruled out. According to a later genetic analysis, donors in an Asian-associated ancestry cluster had fewer N-insertions in productive TCRs than the roughly 660-donor mean. A group of highly shared sequence variants was considered likely to be a technical artifact of the sequencing pipeline. According to a later analysis, most CMV-associated TCR beta chains appeared to be HLA-restricted, and the HLA associations seemed to be driven largely by CMV exposure. The study gave a list of over 150 TCR beta chains associated with cytomegalovirus. In an earlier analysis of more than 450 of the donors, most TCR beta V segments were observed in productive rearrangements about 87% or about 30% of the time, broadly matching IMGT annotations. The presence/absence analyses assumed that sequencing depth was roughly uniform across donors, and that assumption may not be true. Some IMGT-functional V segments, including TRBV6-2 and TRBV6-3, could not be distinguished by the 87-base-pair reads and were therefore excluded. According to a later analysis, parvovirus B19, influenza, CMV and Epstein-Barr virus appeared linked to several top co-occurrence clusters. HLA typing was unavailable for some donors at each locus, so association tests used only the typed subset.

The germline V gene sets CDR1 to SGHTA and CDR2 to FQGNSA. There are 16 amino acids in the CDR3, from cysteine to phenylalanine inclusive. The read is trimmed to its CDR3 DNA, 48 bases read in frame from base 1. V is cut by 1 base and J by 4 bases, and the space between the germline ends is 16 bases. The library was obtained by the immunoSEQ multiplex PCR assay. A mixture of 60 forward primers for TCR Vbeta segments and 13 reverse primers for TCR Jbeta segments was used in the multiplex PCR. Amplification of the CDR3 region of rearranged TCR beta genes was performed with a multiplex PCR assay on genomic DNA. Amplified TCR beta libraries were sequenced as 87-base-pair reads on the Illumina HiSeq System. From the authors' description of their analysis: In a later analysis, tens of millions of unique TCR beta chains were counted across the approximately 670 repertoires, and approximately 9.9 million of these chains were shared by at least two donors. To remove PCR and sequencing errors, raw reads were error-corrected and collapsed into unique sequences using a nearest-neighbor algorithm that merged closely related sequences. V, D and J gene segments were assigned by aligning CDR3 sequences to IMGT reference sequences. Each retained sequence needed at least a six-nucleotide match to both a V gene segment and a J gene segment. A rearrangement was called productive if the CDR3 had no stop codons and remained in frame with V and J, and every other rearrangement was called non-productive. Following IMGT convention, CDR3 was defined as the stretch from the second conserved V-encoded cysteine to the conserved J-encoded phenylalanine. In an earlier analysis of around 640 of the donors, sequences lacking an unambiguous match to a single V gene segment were excluded. An earlier analysis of a few hundred of the donors classified V segments as functional when productive rearrangements were above 56.7% and as segregating when the standard deviation between donors was above 5%. A statistical classification framework was developed to diagnose cytomegalovirus status using the catalog of TCR beta chain sequences. A later analysis assigned V and J genes by comparing TCR nucleotide sequences with IMGT/GENE-DB human TR gene sequences. A later analysis assigned CDR3 sequences and most-parsimonious VDJ recombination scenarios with the TCRdist pipeline. In a later analysis, each TCR beta chain was defined by its CDR3 amino acid sequence together with its V-gene family, and reads without a unique V-gene family were excluded. A later analysis removed 550 to 650 highly shared, low-generation-probability nucleotide sequences to deal with suspected cross-contamination and a sequencing artifact. For each public chain, a later analysis derived a clonal expansion index from normalized ranks of inferred template counts within each repertoire. A later analysis computed generation probabilities with a VDJ recombination model fitted to out-of-frame rearrangements, and checked the results against IGoR. In a later analysis, hypergeometric tests were used to score TCR-TCR, TCR-HLA and TCR-CMV co-occurrence, with a repertoire-size bias correction applied to TCR pairs. A later analysis estimated false discovery rates by permuting HLA or CMV assignments 20 times. In a later analysis, co-occurring TCRs were grouped with DBSCAN, and TCRdist sequence similarity was added when clustering was performed within HLA-allele-positive subsets. Repertoires with fewer than 30,000 or more than 120,000 public chains, plus five repertoires with anomalous nucleotide sharing, were excluded from co-occurrence clustering. Held by TCRdb, this immuneACCESS table contains in-frame sequences only and omits some clones. Under half of the omission traces to an unresolved V gene where checked; the cause of the rest is unknown. D and trimming were read from the DNA, whereas the V and J calls and clone size are those reported in that table. Across this sample there are 150,000 to 200,000 clones, with about 79% seen only once. The ten biggest clones cover just under 6.5% of the sample.

Regarding this clone: Its antigen is still unknown. No clone much larger than this one lies a single base away; base qualities are absent.

In total, 600 or so healthy bone marrow donors made up the cohort. At the time of sampling, every cohort member was nominally healthy, though immune exposures that went unrecorded were likely present. The donor was CMV seropositive and belonged to the group of 250 to 300 seropositive cohort members. Every donor gave a peripheral blood sample, and the peripheral blood mononuclear cells from that sample were used for TCR beta sequencing. The Qiagen DNeasy Blood Extraction Kit was used to extract genomic DNA from the blood cell samples. The V gene is TRBV7-2 and the J gene is TRBJ1-2, and possibly TRBD1, on 6 matching bases. Sample: PBMCs. The source of this sequence is a middle-aged man in good health and CMV-seropositive. Here the CDR3 is given as CASSLEWNRASYGYTF. In nucleotide form, the sequence is TGTGCCAGCAGCTTAGAATGGAACAGGGCGAGCTATGGCTACACCTTC.